The entry below describes one T cell receptor (beta chain). The sample belongs to a study of regulatory T cells in long-lasting Graves disease. Germline loops: CDR1 LNHDA, CDR2 SQIVND (reference sequence). This CDR3 contains 15 residues. The V end was cut by 4 bases, the J end by 0 bases, with 10 bases between. Time point here: newly diagnosed GD, antithyroid drugs for less than 3 months. The authors made the TCR library using RNA they extracted from PBMCs. Construction of TCR beta libraries relied on iRepertoire HTBI primers and on Arm-PCR targeting CDR3 regions. TCRdb reprocessed the multiplex PCR reads with MiXCR, giving one entry per CDR3 protein. The data contain 560,000 or so distinct CDR3 sequences, roughly a sixth of them singletons. This same sample was also part of a study on T cells in Graves' hyperthyroidism and ophthalmopathy.

This material consisted of peripheral blood mononuclear cells (PBMCs), taken at new diagnosis, from a patient treated with antithyroid drugs. This receptor was taken from a man aged 18 to 29 with Graves disease. This chain uses TRBV19 with TRBJ1-5; D gene unclear. The CDR3 here is CASSTAYYSNQPQHF. Written as DNA, the CDR3 is TGTGCCAGTAGTACTGCGTACTATAGCAATCAGCCCCAGCATTTT. The variable domain in full, completed from reference TRBV19 and TRBJ1-5, reads DGGITQSPKYLFRKEGQNVTLSCEQNLNHDAMYWYRQDPGQGLRLIYYSQIVNDFQKGDIAEGYSVSREKKESFPLTVTSAQKNPTAFYLCASSTAYYSNQPQHFGDGTRLSIL.